This TCR beta chain was identified during a study of blood T cell repertoires in COVID-19. Study overall: T cells, B-cell-depleted T cells, or PBMCs supplied cDNA or gDNA.

A Seattle source enrolled patients during active infection and followed them longitudinally. Libraries were prepared by immunoSEQ multiplex PCR; TCRdb keeps only in-frame clonotypes and omits some of them. The sample records approximately 150,000 clones, around 84% being singletons. This TCR was sampled from a woman aged 45-60 years with COVID-19, enrolled during active disease. The sequenced sample was peripheral blood.

CDR3 sequence reads: CASSLGGDSGANVLTF. CDR3 coding DNA: TGCGCCAGCAGTTTGGGCGGGGACTCTGGGGCCAACGTCCTGACTTTC. The chain recombines TRBV10-1 with TRBJ2-6; weak D call: TRBD2 (6 bases). Germline V CDR1 and CDR2: WNHNN, SYGVQD (reference sequence). This CDR3 spans 16 amino acids. Trimming cost V 5 bases and J 0 bases, with 11 bases left between them.